This TCR beta chain was identified during a study of human T cells and chemical hapten exposure. Turning to the study itself: Scalp application of diphenylcyclopropenone was performed weekly in patients across the entire roughly 24-week study. Readings were taken at 6 days from patch tests that had applied 0.01% DPC to the upper back.

Whole-study results and caveats: The number of TCRs above 1 in 1000 frequency did not change after DPC sensitization.

This clonotype came up many times. What it binds is not known. The time point: patch test 1, 2 weeks after DPC sensitization. The treatment denotes: therapeutic diphenylcyclopropenone sensitization with weekly scalp DPC. CDR1 SGHTA and CDR2 FQGNSA come from the germline V gene. After removal of 5 bases from V and 1 base from J, the junction contained 4 bases not matched to a gene. This CDR3 is 14 amino acids long. In the original processing: From roughly 23,000 to 640,000 TCRs were found per sample, with a median of 95,638. TCRdb analysed the RACE reads with MiXCR anew, one entry per CDR3 protein. None of the V and J calls come from the authors' own analysis; TCRdb made them. The profile covers around 340,000 distinct CDR3 sequences, with approximately 6.3% appearing a single time and roughly 7.9% taken by the ten largest.

The sample here was whole blood, taken in connection with sensitization to the hapten diphenylcyclopropenone (DPC). This TCR derives from a woman younger than 35 with alopecia areata. Some clones in this sample may be carry-over from other donors' samples. The chain is built from TRBV7-2 and TRBJ2-5, with TRBD1 matching 7 bases. CDR3 sequence reads: CASSPNRGQETQYF. The CDR3 nucleotides read TGTGCCAGCAGCCCAAACAGGGGCCAAGAGACCCAGTACTTC. Together with reference TRBV7-2 and TRBJ2-5, the CDR3 gives the full variable domain: GAGVSQSPSNKVTEKGKDVELRCDPISGHTALYWYRQSLGQGLEFLIYFQGNSAPDKSGLPSDRFSAERTGGSVSTLTIQRTQQEDSAVYLCASSPNRGQETQYFGPGTRLLVL.